Listed here is a single T cell receptor beta chain. The CDR3 is 13 residues long. The V gene's germline CDR1 is SEHNR and CDR2 FQNEAQ (reference sequence). Losses at the gene ends were 4 bases for V and 8 bases for J; bases not matched to a gene: 7. Via MiXCR, TCRdb re-called the RT-PCR reads, giving one row per CDR3 protein. The table shows about 680,000 distinct CDR3 sequences, with approximately 15% occurring only once. This receptor was identified in a female donor in good health, serving as a healthy control. J is TRBJ1-1 and V is TRBV7-9; 7 nucleotides line up with TRBD1. Sequencing was done on a sample of memory CD4+ T cells from blood. CDR3 sequence reads: CASSSQQGIEAFF. CDR3 nucleotide sequence: TGTGCCAGCAGCTCCCAACAGGGGATCGAAGCTTTCTTT.